This T cell receptor (beta chain) was found in a study of T cell repertoires in cytomegalovirus infection. On the study more broadly: Public TCR beta signatures marked donors with CMV infection and the matching HLA.

This clonotype was seen many times. What it binds is unknown. Overall study results and limits: Individuals carrying CMV plus the relevant HLA were identified by cumulative frequency of public TCR beta families. Predominance within the ex vivo response was attributable to HLA-C-restricted CMV-specific TCR beta clonotypes.

V lost 3 bases to trimming and J lost 5 bases, with 11 bases between them. The CDR3 has 14 amino acids. TCRdb redid the calling of the reads with MiXCR, one entry per CDR3 protein. The table includes under 200,000 distinct CDR3 sequences, less than 9.5% detected once. The sample comprised PBMCs. The chain links TRBV12-3 or TRBV12-4 to TRBJ1-5; D is unresolved. This sequence originates from a human donor in good health (CMV status not recorded). Some clones in this sample may be carry-over from other donors' samples. CDR3 coding DNA: TGTGCCAGCAGTTTCTCCCAGCGGGATCAGCCCCAGCATTTT. It is translated as CASSFSQRDQPQHF.